These T cell receptor beta chains were read from a single sample in a study. TCRdb redid the calling of the multiplex PCR reads with MiXCR, one entry per CDR3 protein. The sample carries over 1,500 distinct CDR3 sequences, 1.3% recorded once. The sequenced sample consisted of naive CD4+ T cells sorted from blood. The receptors come from a female donor with breast cancer. Both conserved end residues are part of each CDR3.

j_gene: TRBJ1-2; v_gene: TRBV12-3/TRBV12-4; CDR3aa: CASSTRPGFYGYTF
j_gene: TRBJ1-2; v_gene: TRBV12-3/TRBV12-4; CDR3aa: CASSLYRSYGYTF
j_gene: TRBJ1-2; v_gene: TRBV12-3/TRBV12-4; CDR3aa: CASSATQTNYGYTF
j_gene: TRBJ1-2; v_gene: TRBV12-3/TRBV12-4; CDR3aa: CASSAQGISGYTF
j_gene: TRBJ1-2; v_gene: TRBV12-3/TRBV12-4; CDR3aa: CASNGGHGYTF
j_gene: TRBJ1-2; v_gene: TRBV12-3/TRBV12-4; CDR3aa: CASSRGQINYGYTF
j_gene: TRBJ1-2; v_gene: TRBV12-3/TRBV12-4; CDR3aa: CASRRDRAYGYTF
j_gene: TRBJ1-2; v_gene: TRBV12-3/TRBV12-4; CDR3aa: CASSPWTGYYGYTF
j_gene: TRBJ1-2; v_gene: TRBV12-3/TRBV12-4; CDR3aa: CASSFMDYGYTF
j_gene: TRBJ1-2; v_gene: TRBV12-3/TRBV12-4; CDR3aa: CASSLWKFGYTF
j_gene: TRBJ1-2; v_gene: TRBV12-3/TRBV12-4; CDR3aa: CASRPTGTYGYTF
j_gene: TRBJ1-2; v_gene: TRBV12-3/TRBV12-4; CDR3aa: CASSYASYRVNYGYTF
j_gene: TRBJ1-2; v_gene: TRBV12-3/TRBV12-4; CDR3aa: CASSYEVGYGYTF
j_gene: TRBJ1-2; v_gene: TRBV12-3/TRBV12-4; CDR3aa: CASSLRQGTRYGYTF